One and the same sample provided the 10 T cell receptor beta chains below, sequenced in a study of blood T cell repertoires in COVID-19. The protocol was immunoSEQ multiplex PCR, while the TCRdb copy is restricted to in-frame clones and leaves out a portion. The sample yields some 170,000 clones, 82% seen once. Material: peripheral blood. Receptor source: a woman in her sixties or seventies with acute or convalescent COVID-19.

The chain carries TRBV5-1 and TRBJ2-3; 15 bases map to TRBD2. The CDR3 has 17 residues. Germline V gene lookup returns CDR1 SGHRS and CDR2 YFSETQ. V shed 3 bases, J shed 5 bases, and the junction held 7 bases outside the gene matches. The CDR3 region has the DNA TGCGCCAGCAGCTCCGGACTAGCGGGGGGGCCAGTAGATACGCAGTATTTT. This translates into CASSSGLAGGPVDTQYF.

The chain carries TRBV28 and TRBJ1-6, with D unresolved. The V gene's germline CDR1 is MDHEN and CDR2 SYDVKM. V dropped 0 bases and J dropped 0 bases, with 3 bases sitting between them. This CDR3 contains 15 residues. CDR3 in amino acids: CASSLWSSYNSPLHF. CDR3 bases: TGTGCCAGCAGTTTATGGAGCTCCTATAATTCACCCCTCCACTTT.

CDR3 coding DNA: TGTGCCAGCAGTGATGCGGGGAATGGTGAAAAACTGTTTTTT. Amino acids: CASSDAGNGEKLFF. J is TRBJ1-4 and V is TRBV6-1; D is unresolved. The CDR3 covers 14 residues. Deletions cut 3 bases from V and 7 bases from J, with 12 bases between. The germline CDR1 and CDR2 sequences are MNHNS and SASEGT.

This clone showed up just a few times. The chain's CDR3 is CASSLEVVGQGHGYTF. The CDR3 DNA sequence: TGTGCCAGCAGCTTAGAAGTTGTGGGACAGGGGCATGGCTACACCTTC. The chain couples TRBV7-9 to TRBJ1-2; 10 bases align to TRBD1. In germline, CDR1 is SEHNR, CDR2 FQNEAQ (reference sequence). Trimming took 1 base from V and 6 from J; bases not matched to a gene: 8. CDR3 length: 16 amino acids.

The rearrangement joins TRBV28 to TRBJ1-2, with D possibly TRBD1 on 6 matching bases. This CDR3 contains 13 residues. Germline CDR1 MDHEN, CDR2 SYDVKM. V lost 7 bases and J lost 6, with 15 bases in between. The CDR3 loop reads CASNLGRGHGYTF. The CDR3 DNA follows: TGTGCCAGCAACCTGGGCAGGGGCCATGGCTACACCTTC.

The chain uses TRBV7-2 and TRBJ2-2; 10 positions match TRBD2. From germline, CDR1 is SGHTA and CDR2 FQGNSA. This CDR3 region has 19 residues. The ends lost 6 bases at V and 6 bases at J; junction bases unmatched: 19. CDR3 residues: CASRGKAGGLLSVAGELFF. In DNA, the CDR3 is TGTGCCAGCAGGGGAAAAGCGGGGGGGCTCCTCAGTGTAGCCGGGGAGCTGTTTTTT.

The chain combines TRBV27 with TRBJ2-7; no clear D. CDR1 is MNHEY, CDR2 SMNVEV, per germline (reference sequence). The CDR3 extends over 13 amino acids. V was trimmed by 6 bases and J by 6 bases, leaving 15 bases between them. CDR3 coding DNA: TGTGCCAGCAGCCGCGAGACGACTGGCGAGCAGTACTTC. Protein sequence: CASSRETTGEQYF.

The rearrangement uses TRBV11-2 and TRBJ1-5; 8 nucleotides line up with TRBD1. The germline CDR1 and CDR2 sequences are SGHAT and FQNNGV. The CDR3 length is 15 residues. After removal of 4 bases from V and 5 bases from J, the junction contained 7 bases not matched to a gene. The CDR3 loop is CASSWGTGGDQPQHF. CDR3 nucleotide sequence: TGTGCCAGCAGCTGGGGTACAGGGGGGGATCAGCCCCAGCATTTT. The complete variable domain, with remaining parts taken from reference TRBV11-2 and TRBJ1-5, reads EAGVAQSPRYKIIEKRQSVAFWCNPISGHATLYWYQQILGQGPKLLIQFQNNGVVDDSQLPKDRFSAERLKGVDSTLKIQPAKLEDSAVYLCASSWGTGGDQPQHFGDGTRLSIL.

V usage is TRBV30 and J usage is TRBJ1-6; D not resolved. Germline loops: CDR1 GTSNPN, CDR2 SVGIG (reference sequence). The germline V and J ends were trimmed by 1 base and 0 bases, with 19 bases remaining between them. The CDR3 loop spans 19 amino acids. The CDR3 reads CAWSEFTARSSSYNSPLHF. The CDR3 DNA is TGTGCCTGGAGTGAGTTTACTGCCAGGTCAAGCTCCTATAATTCACCCCTCCACTTT.

This clone occurred once. J is TRBJ2-2 and V is TRBV19, with TRBD2 identical over 12 bases. Germline CDR1 is LNHDA and CDR2 is SQIVND (reference sequence). This CDR3 spans 19 amino acids. V dropped 4 bases and J dropped 1; count of bases not matched to a gene: 10. The CDR3 loop reads CASSSLRLAGGRNTGELFF. The CDR3, as DNA: TGTGCCAGTAGTAGTCTGCGGCTAGCGGGGGGGCGGAACACCGGGGAGCTGTTTTTT.